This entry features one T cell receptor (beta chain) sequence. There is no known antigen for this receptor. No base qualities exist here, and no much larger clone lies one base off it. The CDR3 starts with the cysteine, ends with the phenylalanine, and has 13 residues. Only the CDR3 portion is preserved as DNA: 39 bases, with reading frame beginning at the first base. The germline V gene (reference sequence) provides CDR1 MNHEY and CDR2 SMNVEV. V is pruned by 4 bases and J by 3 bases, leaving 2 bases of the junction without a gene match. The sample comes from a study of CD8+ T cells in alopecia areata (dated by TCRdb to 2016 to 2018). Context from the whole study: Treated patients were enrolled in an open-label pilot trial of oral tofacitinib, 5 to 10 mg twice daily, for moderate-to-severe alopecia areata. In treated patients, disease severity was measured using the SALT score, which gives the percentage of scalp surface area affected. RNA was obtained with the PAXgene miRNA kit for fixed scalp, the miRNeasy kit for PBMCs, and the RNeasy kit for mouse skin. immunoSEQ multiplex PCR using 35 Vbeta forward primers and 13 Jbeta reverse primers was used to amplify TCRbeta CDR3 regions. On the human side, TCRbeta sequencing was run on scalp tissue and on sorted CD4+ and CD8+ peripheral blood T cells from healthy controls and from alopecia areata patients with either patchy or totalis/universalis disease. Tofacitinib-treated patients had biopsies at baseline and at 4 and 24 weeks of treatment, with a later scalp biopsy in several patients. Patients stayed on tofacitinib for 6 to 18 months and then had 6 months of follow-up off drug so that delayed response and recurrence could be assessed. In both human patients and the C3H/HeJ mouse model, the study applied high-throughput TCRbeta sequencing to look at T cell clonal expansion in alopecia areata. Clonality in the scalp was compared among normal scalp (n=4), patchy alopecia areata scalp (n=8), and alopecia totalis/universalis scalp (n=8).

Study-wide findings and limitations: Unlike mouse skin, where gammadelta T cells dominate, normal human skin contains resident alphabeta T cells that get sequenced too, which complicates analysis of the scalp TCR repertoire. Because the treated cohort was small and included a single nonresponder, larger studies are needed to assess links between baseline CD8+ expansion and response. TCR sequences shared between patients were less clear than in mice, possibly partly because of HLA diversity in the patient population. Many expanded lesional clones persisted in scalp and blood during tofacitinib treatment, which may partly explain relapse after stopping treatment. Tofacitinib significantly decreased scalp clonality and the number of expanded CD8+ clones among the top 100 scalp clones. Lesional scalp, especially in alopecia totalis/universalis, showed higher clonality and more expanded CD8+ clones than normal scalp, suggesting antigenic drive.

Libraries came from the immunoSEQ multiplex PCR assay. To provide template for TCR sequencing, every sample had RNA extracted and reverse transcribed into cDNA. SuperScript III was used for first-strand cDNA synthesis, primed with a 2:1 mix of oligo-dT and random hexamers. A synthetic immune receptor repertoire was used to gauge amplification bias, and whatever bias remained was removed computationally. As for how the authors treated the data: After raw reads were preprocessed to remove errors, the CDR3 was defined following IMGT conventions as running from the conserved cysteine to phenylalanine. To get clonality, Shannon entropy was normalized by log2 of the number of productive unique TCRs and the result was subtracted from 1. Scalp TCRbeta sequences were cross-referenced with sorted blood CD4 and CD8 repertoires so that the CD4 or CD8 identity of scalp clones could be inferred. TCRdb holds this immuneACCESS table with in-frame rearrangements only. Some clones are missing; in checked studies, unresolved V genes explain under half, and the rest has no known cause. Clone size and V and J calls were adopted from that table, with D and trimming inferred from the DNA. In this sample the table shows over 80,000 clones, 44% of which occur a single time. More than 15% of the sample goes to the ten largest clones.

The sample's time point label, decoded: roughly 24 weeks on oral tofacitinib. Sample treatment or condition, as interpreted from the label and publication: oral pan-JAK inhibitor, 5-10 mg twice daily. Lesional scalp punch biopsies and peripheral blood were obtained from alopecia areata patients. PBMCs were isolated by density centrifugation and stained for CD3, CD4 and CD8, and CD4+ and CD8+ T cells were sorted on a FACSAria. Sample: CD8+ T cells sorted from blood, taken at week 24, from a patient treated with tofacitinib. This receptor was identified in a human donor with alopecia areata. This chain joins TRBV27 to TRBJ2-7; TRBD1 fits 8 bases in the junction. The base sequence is TGTGCCAGCAGTTCGGGACAGGTCTACGAGCAGTACTTC. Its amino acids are CASSSGQVYEQYF.